This T cell receptor (beta chain) was identified in a study of response to subunit inactivated influenza vaccine. General observations from the study: A suggestion made by the authors is that each seasonal influenza vaccination recruits few new T cells.

Points on this clonotype: Antigen: not known.

V gave up 5 bases and J gave up 5 bases, with 12 bases separating them. There are 13 residues in the CDR3. Per germline, CDR1 SGHTA and CDR2 FQGNSA. Using its own MiXCR run on the RT-PCR reads, TCRdb lists one record per CDR3 protein. The sample lists 500,000 or so distinct CDR3 sequences; 9.5% to 13% were seen once. The source is a man aged 50-60 years who received an inactivated influenza vaccine. The V gene is TRBV7-2, the J gene TRBJ1-2; D perhaps matches TRBD1 (5 bases). Material: PBMCs from blood, obtained roughly 6 weeks after vaccination. For the CDR3, the DNA is TGTGCCAGCAGCCCTGGGACGGAATATGGCTACACCTTC. Its translation is CASSPGTEYGYTF.